Here is one T cell receptor beta chain with its context. Germline CDR1 and CDR2: LGHNA and YNFKEQ. The CDR3 totals 16 residues. V shed 10 bases and J 4 bases; nucleotides not matched to a gene: 16. Clones were read by immunoSEQ multiplex PCR, and TCRdb kept only the in-frame ones, dropping some. The repertoire consists of 30,000 to 40,000 clones, with 90% occurring once and the leading ten covering 0.47%. The entry originates in a study of T cell changes during pregnancy in multiple sclerosis. The chain links TRBV4-2 to TRBJ2-5, with 9 bases that match TRBD2. Sequences were derived from CD4+ T cells from peripheral blood mononuclear cells, sampled in the first trimester of pregnancy. This sequence originates from a female donor in good health, enrolled as a control in a pregnancy study. In DNA, the CDR3 is TGTGCCACCCAGGCGGGGCGGGGGGGCATGGGAGAGACCCAGTACTTC. It encodes CATQAGRGGMGETQYF.